This entry lists 10 T cell receptor beta chains sequenced from one sample in a study of cytomegalovirus exposure and HLA in healthy donors. In the PCR, 60 Vbeta and 13 Jbeta primers were used. The data were produced by immunoSEQ multiplex PCR, yet TCRdb's version contains in-frame clones alone and is incomplete. The sample lists about 76,000 clones, around 80% seen once, with approximately 2.4% in the top ten. The sample comprised PBMCs. The receptor set was obtained from a man under 40 in good health and CMV-seronegative.

The CDR3 protein is CAISEQTDTQYF. CDR3 DNA sequence: TGTGCCATCAGTGAGCAAACAGATACGCAGTATTTT. The gene calls are TRBV10-3 and TRBJ2-3; the D is unclear. Germline assignment: CDR1 ENHRY and CDR2 SYGVKD. There are 12 residues in the CDR3. V lost 2 bases and J lost 3, with 3 bases in between.

V gene TRBV27 combines with J gene TRBJ1-2, with D maybe TRBD1 (6 bases). Trimming pared 4 bases from V and 4 bases from J, leaving 13 bases between. The germline V gene has CDR1 MNHEY and CDR2 SMNVEV (reference sequence). The CDR3 has 14 residues. This chain's CDR3 is CASSWGAGAYGYTF. The CDR3 DNA reads as TGTGCCAGCAGTTGGGGGGCGGGGGCCTATGGCTACACCTTC.

This clone appeared a few times. This chain uses TRBV7-2 with TRBJ1-4; D not certain. This CDR3 has 12 residues. Germline CDR1 reads SGHTA; CDR2 reads FQGNSA. V gave up 4 bases and J gave up 7 bases, with 7 bases separating them. Here the CDR3 reads CASSYEVEKLFF. For the CDR3, the DNA is TGTGCCAGCAGCTATGAGGTTGAAAAACTGTTTTTT.

V and J are TRBV29-1 and TRBJ2-5; 8 bases match TRBD1. The tail of the sequence fits TRBJ2-7 better, so the J call may be wrong. The germline V gene has CDR1 SQVTM and CDR2 ANQGSEA. The CDR3 has 14 amino acids. CDR3 sequence: CSVEDPDRAYEQYF. CDR3 coding DNA: TGCAGCGTTGAAGATCCGGACAGGGCCTACGAGCAGTACTTC.

The chain couples TRBV18 to TRBJ1-5, with D possibly being TRBD1 (6 bases). V lost 0 bases and J 6 bases, leaving 15 bases between the germline ends. The CDR3 runs 16 residues. The germline CDR1 and CDR2 sequences are KGHSH and LQKENI. The CDR3 DNA sequence: TGTGCCAGCTCACCACCGGGTCTGGTAGGGGGTCAGCCCCAGCATTTT. This encodes CASSPPGLVGGQPQHF.

This chain connects TRBV19 to TRBJ2-6; D unresolved. The CDR3 loop spans 14 amino acids. CDR1 and CDR2 from the germline V gene are LNHDA and SQIVND (reference sequence). V gave up 5 bases and J gave up 1 base, with 6 bases separating them. The CDR3 sequence is CASSPLSGANVLTF. CDR3 nucleotides: TGTGCCAGTAGTCCTTTATCTGGGGCCAACGTCCTGACTTTC. Complete variable domain (other parts from reference TRBV19 and TRBJ2-6): DGGITQSPKYLFRKEGQNVTLSCEQNLNHDAMYWYRQDPGQGLRLIYYSQIVNDFQKGDIAEGYSVSREKKESFPLTVTSAQKNPTAFYLCASSPLSGANVLTFGAGSRLTVL.

The chain uses TRBV4-3 and TRBJ1-1; 8 positions match TRBD1. With 6 bases clipped from V and 5 bases from J, the junction kept 8 bases outside the gene matches. From germline, CDR1 is LGHNA and CDR2 YSLEER. This CDR3 has 14 amino acids. This chain's CDR3 is CASSQTGVGTEAFF. The CDR3 region has the DNA TGCGCCAGCAGTCAGACAGGGGTGGGGACTGAAGCTTTCTTT.

The chain recombines TRBV11-2 with TRBJ2-7; TRBD2 agrees at 7 bases. V gave up 6 bases and J gave up 6 bases; unmatched junction bases: 14. The CDR3 spans 15 residues. Per germline, CDR1 SGHAT and CDR2 FQNNGV. The CDR3 sequence: CASSGDVGGMSEQYF. CDR3 nucleotide sequence: TGTGCCAGCAGTGGGGACGTGGGGGGGATGAGCGAGCAGTACTTC.

This rearrangement joins TRBV9 to TRBJ2-7, with D possibly TRBD2 on 6 matching bases. Germline V lookup: CDR1 SGDLS, CDR2 YYNGEE. V gave up 1 base and J gave up 2 bases, with 10 bases separating them. The CDR3 is 14 residues long. The CDR3 here is CASSVSGSAYEQYF. The DNA for the CDR3 is TGTGCCAGCAGCGTAAGCGGGTCAGCCTACGAGCAGTACTTC.

This chain joins TRBV4-2 and TRBJ2-3, with TRBD2 identical over 7 bases. Trimming took 5 bases from V and 2 from J; bases not matched to a gene: 7. The V gene's germline CDR1 is LGHNA and CDR2 YNFKEQ. The CDR3 sequence is 15 residues long. The CDR3 bases are TGTGCCAGCAGCTTGGGGGGGATTTACACAGATACGCAGTATTTT. This sequence encodes CASSLGGIYTDTQYF.